The clone carrying this TCR beta chain appeared many times. The sequenced patients had an expansion of CD8+CD57+ cells seen by flow cytometry. The patients all had a severe acquired aplastic anemia diagnosis. Patients had undergone no therapy by the time their blood was sampled. The sample belongs to a study of CD8+CD57+ T cells in acquired aplastic anemia. For CDR3 and TCR beta VDJ profiling, genomic DNA was the template used. TCRdb processed the reads anew with MiXCR; each CDR3 protein has one entry. The sample records over 150,000 distinct CDR3 sequences, roughly three fifths being singletons. The V segment lost 5 bases and the J segment 1 base; nucleotides outside the gene matches: 3. The germline gives CDR1 SGHAT, CDR2 FQNNGV. The CDR3 runs to 14 residues.

Source material: sorted CD4+, CD8+, or CD8+CD57+ T cells (not recorded which) from PBMCs. V usage is TRBV11-2 and J usage is TRBJ1-1; 8 bases fit TRBD1. This TCR was sampled from a human donor with aplastic anemia. The DNA for the CDR3 is TGTGCCAGCAGCCTGGGACAGGAGAACACTGAAGCTTTCTTT. This gives the protein CASSLGQENTEAFF.